The TCR beta chain under discussion was sequenced for a study of control samples from healthy donors and cancer patients. Some clones are missing from TCRdb's copy, which holds only in-frame ones; the method was immunoSEQ multiplex PCR. The profile shows 120,000 or so clones, around 90% of them singletons. CDR1 SGHTA and CDR2 FQGNSA come from the germline V gene. Unmatched junction bases numbered 12, after V lost 4 bases and J lost 2 bases. CDR3 length: 18 residues. The TCR sequence derives from a man aged 18 to 35 in good health. The chain joins TRBV7-2 to TRBJ2-1; the match to TRBD2 covers 9 bases. Specimen: blood. The CDR3 nucleotides are TGTGCCAGCAGCTCGAATCGTCTTAGCGGGGGCCCCTACAATGAGCAGTTCTTC. It codes for CASSSNRLSGGPYNEQFF.